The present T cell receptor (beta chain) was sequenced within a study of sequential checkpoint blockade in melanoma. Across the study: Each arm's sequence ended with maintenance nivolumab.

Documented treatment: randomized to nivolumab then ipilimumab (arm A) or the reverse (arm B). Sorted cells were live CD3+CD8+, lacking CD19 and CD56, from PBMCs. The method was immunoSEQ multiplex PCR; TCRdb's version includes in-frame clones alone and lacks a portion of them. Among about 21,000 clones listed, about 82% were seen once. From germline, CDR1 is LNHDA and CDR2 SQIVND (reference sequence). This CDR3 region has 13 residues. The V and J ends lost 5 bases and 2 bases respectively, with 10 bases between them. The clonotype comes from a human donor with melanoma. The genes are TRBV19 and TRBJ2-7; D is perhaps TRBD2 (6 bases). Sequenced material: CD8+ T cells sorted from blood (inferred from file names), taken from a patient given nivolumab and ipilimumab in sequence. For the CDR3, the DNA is TGTGCCAGTAGTTCCAGGGAGGCCTACGAGCAGTACTTC. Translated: CASSSREAYEQYF.